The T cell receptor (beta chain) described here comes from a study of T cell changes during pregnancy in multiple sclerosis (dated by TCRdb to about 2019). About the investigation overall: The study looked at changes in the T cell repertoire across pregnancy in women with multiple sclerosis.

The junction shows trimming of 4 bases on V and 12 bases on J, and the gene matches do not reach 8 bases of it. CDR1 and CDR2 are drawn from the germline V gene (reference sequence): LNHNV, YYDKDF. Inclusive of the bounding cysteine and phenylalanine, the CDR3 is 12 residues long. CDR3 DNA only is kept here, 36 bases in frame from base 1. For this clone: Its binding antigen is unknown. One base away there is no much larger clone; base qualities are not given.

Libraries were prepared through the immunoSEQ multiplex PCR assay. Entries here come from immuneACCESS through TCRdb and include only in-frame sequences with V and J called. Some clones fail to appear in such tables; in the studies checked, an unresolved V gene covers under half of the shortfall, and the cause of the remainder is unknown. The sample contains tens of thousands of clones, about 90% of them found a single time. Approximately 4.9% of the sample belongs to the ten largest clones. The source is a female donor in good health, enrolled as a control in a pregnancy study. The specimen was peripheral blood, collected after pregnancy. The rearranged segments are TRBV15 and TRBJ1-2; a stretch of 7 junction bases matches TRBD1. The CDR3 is CATSNAPGGNTF. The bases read TGTGCCACCAGCAATGCCCCAGGGGGAAACACCTTC.